These 22 T cell receptor beta chains originate from one sample sequenced in a study of control samples from healthy donors and cancer patients. Sequencing used immunoSEQ multiplex PCR; TCRdb keeps in-frame clones, though not all of them. This table has about 59,000 clones, around 87% appearing once. Specimen: PBMCs. The source is an older woman with lung cancer.

The chain employs TRBV18 and TRBJ1-1, with TRBD1 matching 8 bases. The V segment lost 3 bases and the J segment 8 bases; nucleotides outside the gene matches: 5. The CDR3 contains 13 residues. CDR1 KGHSH and CDR2 LQKENI come from the germline V gene. DNA of the CDR3: TGTGCCAGCTCACCCGGACAGGGTAGGGAAGCTTTCTTT. Protein sequence: CASSPGQGREAFF.

This clone was found once. The chain combines TRBV18 with TRBJ2-7, with D unclear. Trimming removed 1 base at V and 2 bases at J, with 9 bases between. CDR1 is KGHSH and CDR2 is LQKENI in the germline V gene. This CDR3 region has 14 residues. The DNA of the CDR3 is TGTGCCAGCTCACCACTGATGGAAACCTACGAGCAGTACTTC. It specifies CASSPLMETYEQYF.

This clone appeared once. The sample holds other DNA sequences that translate to the same CDR3. V is TRBV28 and J is TRBJ1-1; D unresolved. The CDR3 consists of 11 residues. Germline lookup yields CDR1 MDHEN and CDR2 SYDVKM. V shed 5 bases and J shed 3 bases, with 4 bases lying between them. This CDR3 reads CASSSYTEAFF. CDR3 in DNA: TGTGCCAGCAGTAGCTACACTGAAGCTTTCTTT.

The chain employs TRBV5-1 and TRBJ1-1, with 11 nucleotides matching TRBD1. Trimming took 0 bases from V and 11 from J; bases not matched to a gene: 3. Germline V gene sequence: CDR1 SGHRS, CDR2 YFSETQ. The CDR3 length is 13 residues. The CDR3 nucleotides are TGCGCCAGCAGCTTGGGGACAGGGGGCTCCGCTTTCTTT. As protein: CASSLGTGGSAFF.

The chain employs TRBV2 and TRBJ1-1; 11 bases are shared with TRBD1. J was trimmed by 4 bases and V by 8 bases; bases with no gene match: 9. The germline gives CDR1 SNHLY, CDR2 FYNNEI. The CDR3 sequence is 15 residues long. The CDR3 here is CASQRDRGASTEAFF. As DNA, the CDR3 is TGTGCCAGCCAACGGGACAGGGGGGCGTCCACTGAAGCTTTCTTT.

V and J are TRBV6-5 and TRBJ1-4, with 9 positions matching TRBD1. The CDR3 consists of 15 residues. Trimming cost V 0 bases and J 8 bases; bases outside gene matches: 4. Germline-derived CDR1 and CDR2 are MNHEY and SVGAGI. CDR3 sequence reads: CASSYSGQGGEKLFF. The CDR3 bases are TGTGCCAGCAGTTACTCGGGACAGGGAGGCGAAAAACTGTTTTTT.

This clone has just one count. Written as DNA, the CDR3 is TGTGCCAGCTCACCAAGCGATACGAGATCTTACACCTTC. It translates to CASSPSDTRSYTF. The chain carries TRBV18 and TRBJ1-2; no definite D call. Trimming cost V 2 bases and J 11 bases, with 15 bases left between them. CDR1 is KGHSH, CDR2 LQKENI, per germline. This CDR3 has 13 amino acids.

The chain uses TRBV5-1 and TRBJ1-2; no reliable D call. Trimming pared 0 bases from V and 2 bases from J, leaving 8 bases between. In germline, CDR1 is SGHRS, CDR2 YFSETQ. The CDR3 loop spans 14 amino acids. CDR3 bases: TGCGCCAGCAGCTTGGGGAGCGGGAACTATGGCTACACCTTC. It translates to CASSLGSGNYGYTF.

V is TRBV4-1 and J is TRBJ1-2, with D maybe TRBD1 (6 bases). With 7 bases removed from V and 0 bases from J, the gap between germline ends came to 15 bases. The CDR3 is 15 residues long. From germline, CDR1 is MGHRA and CDR2 YSYEKL. The CDR3 bases are TGCGCCAGCATTCGGACAGCTGGAGCTAACTATGGCTACACCTTC. Amino acid sequence: CASIRTAGANYGYTF.

V gene TRBV20-1 combines with J gene TRBJ2-1, with D possibly TRBD2 on 7 matching bases. V lost 3 bases and J lost 5, with 14 bases in between. Germline V gene lookup returns CDR1 DFQATT and CDR2 SNEGSKA (reference sequence). This CDR3 is 14 amino acids long. In nucleotides, the CDR3 is TGCAGTGCTAGTTCCGGGGGGCGGGACAATGAGCAGTTCTTC. Translated, it gives CSASSGGRDNEQFF.

The V call is TRBV2, the J call TRBJ2-1, with TRBD2 matching over 12 bases. Germline V gives CDR1 SNHLY, CDR2 FYNNEI. With 2 bases clipped from V and 8 bases from J, the junction kept 4 bases outside the gene matches. The CDR3 has 15 amino acids. In nucleotides, the CDR3 is TGTGCCAGCAGTGAACTAGCGGGAGGGTTTGATGAGCAGTTCTTC. Translating gives CASSELAGGFDEQFF.

The V and J genes are TRBV30 and TRBJ2-1; D is unresolved. Germline-derived CDR1 and CDR2 are GTSNPN and SVGIG (reference sequence). The CDR3 extends over 11 amino acids. Trimming took 4 bases from V and 3 from J, leaving 4 bases between them. This CDR3 reads CAWINYNEQFF. The CDR3 DNA reads TGTGCCTGGATTAACTACAATGAGCAGTTCTTC.

In DNA, the CDR3 is TGTGCCAGCACCAAGGGTGGCCCGGGCACAGATACGCAGTATTTT. Amino acids: CASTKGGPGTDTQYF. The V and J genes are TRBV28 and TRBJ2-3; no clear D. V shed 7 bases and J shed 1 base, with 15 bases lying between them. Germline V gives CDR1 MDHEN, CDR2 SYDVKM. The CDR3 covers 15 residues. The variable domain in full, with the rest retrieved from reference TRBV28 and TRBJ2-3, is DVKVTQSSRYLVKRTGEKVFLECVQDMDHENMFWYRQDPGLGLRLIYFSYDVKMKEKGDIPEGYSVSREKKERFSLILESASTNQTSMYLCASTKGGPGTDTQYFGPGTRLTVL.

The V gene is TRBV9, the J gene TRBJ1-2; D is ambiguous. Trimming took off 3 bases at V and 4 bases at J, with 7 bases between the two ends. Germline-derived CDR1 and CDR2 are SGDLS and YYNGEE. The CDR3 spans 12 residues. This CDR3 is CASSATAYGYTF. DNA of the CDR3: TGTGCCAGCAGCGCTACGGCCTATGGCTACACCTTC.

The V gene is TRBV18, the J gene TRBJ1-2; D ambiguous. This CDR3 contains 14 residues. Germline loops: CDR1 KGHSH, CDR2 LQKENI. V shed 2 bases and J shed 8 bases, with 15 bases lying between them. In DNA, the CDR3 is TGTGCCAGCTCACCAAACCGGGATCCTTACGGCTACACCTTC. Its translation is CASSPNRDPYGYTF.

This clone appeared a single time. V and J are TRBV19 and TRBJ1-5; TRBD1 might be the D (5 bases). This CDR3 is 15 amino acids long. The V gene's germline CDR1 is LNHDA and CDR2 SQIVND (reference sequence). Deletions cut 5 bases from V and 5 bases from J, with 16 bases between. This CDR3 reads CASSPGTSNYQPQHF. The CDR3 nucleotides read TGTGCCAGTAGTCCTGGGACTTCTAATTATCAGCCCCAGCATTTT.

The V and J genes are TRBV20-1 and TRBJ2-7; tentative D call: TRBD2 (6 bases). The CDR3 covers 11 residues. Trimming stripped 7 bases from V and 3 bases from J, with 10 bases between. The V gene's germline CDR1 is DFQATT and CDR2 SNEGSKA (reference sequence). The CDR3 here is CSVGSNYEQYF. CDR3 sequence (DNA): TGCAGTGTCGGGAGCAACTACGAGCAGTACTTC.

V and J are TRBV5-6 and TRBJ2-2; D may be TRBD1 or TRBD2 (5 bases each). The CDR3 covers 15 residues. Germline CDR1 is SGHDT and CDR2 is YYEEEE. V lost 4 bases and J 2 bases, leaving 12 bases between the germline ends. The CDR3 sequence is CASSMGPLNTGELFF. The CDR3, as DNA: TGTGCCAGCAGCATGGGACCGCTTAACACCGGGGAGCTGTTTTTT.

This clone was recorded once. V gene TRBV20-1 combines with J gene TRBJ1-2; 8 bases agree with TRBD1. The CDR3 is made up of 13 amino acids. With V trimmed by 3 bases and J by 5 bases, 5 bases remained unmatched. The germline gives CDR1 DFQATT, CDR2 SNEGSKA (reference sequence). The CDR3 DNA reads TGCAGTGCTAGTGCGGACAGGGCTTATGGCTACACCTTC. Residues: CSASADRAYGYTF.

This chain joins TRBV5-5 and TRBJ1-5; no clear D gene. CDR1 and CDR2 from the germline V gene are SGHKS and YYEKEE (reference sequence). The length of the CDR3 is 13 residues. V was clipped by 0 bases and J by 4 bases, with 5 bases between them. In DNA, the CDR3 is TGTGCCAGCAGCTTGGAGCGAAATCAGCCCCAGCATTTT. Translation gives CASSLERNQPQHF.

The chain recombines TRBV5-1 with TRBJ2-5; TRBD1 is a possible D gene (5 bases). The CDR3 length is 14 residues. Deletions cut 0 bases from V and 1 base from J, with 7 bases between. The germline V gene has CDR1 SGHRS and CDR2 YFSETQ. Here the CDR3 DNA reads TGCGCCAGCAGCTTGGAGGGGATCCAAGAGACCCAGTACTTC. The encoded protein is CASSLEGIQETQYF.

The CDR3 protein is CASSLQVAKNIQYF. CDR3 DNA sequence: TGTGCCAGCAGCTTACAAGTGGCCAAAAACATTCAGTACTTC. The V and J genes are TRBV11-2 and TRBJ2-4; D gene uncertain. CDR3 length: 14 residues. Deletions cut 2 bases from V and 1 base from J, with 6 bases between. CDR1 is SGHAT and CDR2 is FQNNGV in the germline V gene.